One and the same sample provided the 25 T cell receptor beta chains below, sequenced in a study of shared T cell receptors in the human thymus. Using immunoSEQ multiplex PCR, the repertoire was profiled, and TCRdb retains in-frame clones only, with some absent. The sample records approximately 660,000 clones, roughly 90% being singletons. The data were also submitted as part of a second study, on human thymus T cells.

Specimen: thymocytes. All receptors come from a boy in the first two years of life with a congenital heart defect.

The genes are TRBV21-1 and TRBJ2-1; the table's D call, TRBD1, was not checked against the DNA. TRBV21-1 is a pseudogene segment. CDR3 length: 13 residues. Written as DNA, the CDR3 is TGTGCCAGCAGCAAAGTAGGCTCAGGGCGGCAGTTCTTC. As protein: CASSKVGSGRQFF.

CDR3 sequence: CASTPRGLMNTEAFF. The CDR3 nucleotides read TGTGCCAGCACCCCCAGGGGCCTTATGAACACTGAAGCTTTCTTT. V and J are TRBV7-8 and TRBJ1-1; D possibly corresponds to TRBD1 (6 bases). The germline gives CDR1 SGHVS, CDR2 FQNEAQ. Trimming shortened V by 7 bases and J by 0 bases, and 15 bases separated the two germline ends. The CDR3 loop spans 15 amino acids. The complete variable domain, with remaining parts taken from reference TRBV7-8 and TRBJ1-1, reads GAGVSQSPRYKVAKRGQDVALRCDPISGHVSLFWYQQALGQGPEFLTYFQNEAQLDKSGLPSDRFFAERPEGSVSTLKIQRTQQEDSAVYLCASTPRGLMNTEAFFGQGTRLTVV.

V usage is TRBV9 and J usage is TRBJ2-1; 9 positions agree with TRBD2. The CDR3 sequence is 19 residues long. With 0 bases clipped from V and 0 bases from J, the junction kept 10 bases outside the gene matches. CDR1 is SGDLS and CDR2 is YYNGEE in the germline V gene. The DNA of the CDR3 is TGTGCCAGCAGCGTAGAGAGTAGCGGGGGTAAGGTCTCCTACAATGAGCAGTTCTTC. Amino acid sequence: CASSVESSGGKVSYNEQFF.

The genes are TRBV4-3 and TRBJ1-3; D perhaps matches TRBD1 (5 bases). Trimming removed 1 base at V and 0 bases at J, with 7 bases between. Germline V lookup: CDR1 LGHNA, CDR2 YSLEER. The CDR3 spans 15 residues. Here the CDR3 DNA reads TGCGCCAGCAGCCAAGGACAGAGCTCTGGAAACACCATATATTTT. It codes for CASSQGQSSGNTIYF.

The V and J genes are TRBV2 and TRBJ2-1; TRBD1 aligns across 11 bases. CDR1 and CDR2 (germline): SNHLY, FYNNEI. The CDR3 consists of 18 residues. Losses at the gene ends were 6 bases for V and 4 bases for J; bases not matched to a gene: 14. CDR3 loop: CASRAKLRTGGKYNEQFF. The CDR3 DNA reads TGTGCCAGCAGAGCCAAATTACGGACAGGGGGCAAGTACAATGAGCAGTTCTTC.

The chain has TRBV13 and TRBJ2-3; D perhaps matches TRBD2 (6 bases). This CDR3 is built from 16 residues. Germline-derived CDR1 and CDR2 are PRHDT and FYEKMQ (reference sequence). V lost 3 bases and J lost 4, with 17 bases in between. The CDR3 here is CASSFQEGVIPDTQYF. The CDR3 region has the DNA TGTGCCAGCAGCTTTCAGGAGGGAGTGATCCCAGATACGCAGTATTTT.

This clone was seen a single time. Other DNA sequences from this sample encode an identical CDR3 as well. The J gene is TRBJ2-5, the V gene TRBV2; D is undetermined. The CDR3 contains 10 residues. The V and J ends lost 7 bases and 4 bases respectively, with 4 bases between them. Germline loops: CDR1 SNHLY, CDR2 FYNNEI. CDR3 protein: CASTGETQYF. The CDR3 DNA reads as TGTGCCAGCACCGGAGAGACCCAGTACTTC. Combining the CDR3 with reference TRBV2 and TRBJ2-5 gives the whole variable domain EPEVTQTPSHQVTQMGQEVILRCVPISNHLYFYWYRQILGQKVEFLVSFYNNEISEKSEIFDDQFSVERPDGSNFTLKIRSTKLEDSAMYFCASTGETQYFGPGTRLLVL.

The chain carries TRBV28 and TRBJ2-1; 8 positions match TRBD1. The CDR3 has 15 residues. CDR1 and CDR2 (germline): MDHEN, SYDVKM. Trimming cost V 6 bases and J 3 bases; bases outside gene matches: 7. The CDR3 sequence is CASRTRDRRYNEQFF. The CDR3, as DNA: TGTGCCAGCAGGACCCGGGACAGGCGCTACAATGAGCAGTTCTTC. Supplemented by reference TRBV28 and TRBJ2-1, the full variable domain reads DVKVTQSSRYLVKRTGEKVFLECVQDMDHENMFWYRQDPGLGLRLIYFSYDVKMKEKGDIPEGYSVSREKKERFSLILESASTNQTSMYLCASRTRDRRYNEQFFGPGTRLTVL.

The J gene is TRBJ2-7, the V gene TRBV4-3; D is possibly TRBD1 (5 bases). Trimming shortened V by 0 bases and J by 5 bases, and 17 bases separated the two germline ends. Germline values: CDR1 LGHNA, CDR2 YSLEER. This CDR3 is built from 16 residues. This CDR3 reads CASSQESPGIPNEQYF. The DNA for the CDR3 is TGCGCCAGCAGCCAAGAGAGTCCAGGGATCCCTAACGAGCAGTACTTC.

The chain recombines TRBV4-1 with TRBJ2-3; 9 nucleotides match TRBD2. This CDR3 has 19 residues. Germline V gene data show CDR1 as MGHRA and CDR2 as YSYEKL. J was trimmed by 1 base and V by 0 bases; bases with no gene match: 11. The CDR3 DNA is TGCGCCAGCAGCCAAGATTGCGGTAGCGGGAGTTCGGGCACAGATACGCAGTATTTT. As protein: CASSQDCGSGSSGTDTQYF.

J is TRBJ2-3 and V is TRBV10-1, with 8 bases matching TRBD2. Looked up from germline, CDR1 is WNHNN and CDR2 is SYGVQD (reference sequence). This CDR3 is 14 amino acids long. The V and J ends lost 3 bases and 5 bases, in that order; junction bases with no gene match: 4. The CDR3 DNA is TGCGCCAGCAGTGACTTTGCGGGGGGAGATACGCAGTATTTT. Translated: CASSDFAGGDTQYF.

The rearrangement joins TRBV10-2 to TRBJ2-7; unclear D gene. Trimming shortened V by 9 bases and J by 2 bases, and 5 bases separated the two germline ends. The germline V gene has CDR1 WSHSY and CDR2 SAAADI. The CDR3 is made up of 10 amino acids. CDR3 sequence reads: CASEAYEQYF. The CDR3 DNA reads as TGCGCCAGTGAGGCCTACGAGCAGTACTTC.

The chain recombines TRBV9 with TRBJ2-7; 9 bases match TRBD2. CDR3 length: 16 residues. Per the germline V gene, CDR1 is SGDLS and CDR2 is YYNGEE. V trimming: 1 base; J trimming: 0 bases; junction bases outside the gene matches: 5. The CDR3 DNA sequence: TGTGCCAGCAGCGTAACTCTAGCGGGACCCTCCTACGAGCAGTACTTC. It is translated as CASSVTLAGPSYEQYF.

The V call is TRBV11-3, the J call TRBJ2-7, with 9 bases fitting TRBD2. The CDR3 has 18 residues. Trimming took 5 bases from V and 2 from J; bases not matched to a gene: 16. In germline, CDR1 is SGHNT, CDR2 YENEEA. The CDR3 sequence: CASSPPGLAGTSPYEQYF. CDR3 coding DNA: TGTGCCAGCAGCCCCCCGGGGCTAGCGGGAACCTCCCCCTACGAGCAGTACTTC.

This chain connects TRBV4-2 to TRBJ2-2; D ambiguous. Looked up from germline, CDR1 is LGHNA and CDR2 is YNFKEQ. The CDR3 extends over 16 amino acids. V lost 0 bases to trimming and J lost 4 bases, with 12 bases between them. CDR3 DNA sequence: TGTGCCAGCAGCCAAGATATCCAGCGTGCCACCGGGGAGCTGTTTTTT. Translation gives CASSQDIQRATGELFF.

The chain joins TRBV2 to TRBJ2-1; 7 bases line up with TRBD2. Germline lookup yields CDR1 SNHLY and CDR2 FYNNEI. V dropped 6 bases and J dropped 6; count of bases not matched to a gene: 14. The CDR3 consists of 16 residues. Written as DNA, the CDR3 is TGTGCCAGCAGCCCCGTGGCGGGAGAGGGGCTCAATGAGCAGTTCTTC. It specifies CASSPVAGEGLNEQFF.

The rearrangement uses TRBV28 and TRBJ2-3, with a weak D call TRBD1 (5 bases). The germline CDR1 and CDR2 sequences are MDHEN and SYDVKM. CDR3 length: 15 amino acids. Deletions cut 4 bases from V and 4 bases from J, with 15 bases between. The CDR3 nucleotides read TGTGCCAGCAGTTCCCCCCCAGGGAAGGCAGATACGCAGTATTTT. Translating gives CASSSPPGKADTQYF.

The chain uses TRBV14 and TRBJ1-1; D gene uncertain. The CDR3 extends over 15 amino acids. Germline values: CDR1 SGHDN, CDR2 FVKESK. The V end was cut by 0 bases, the J end by 1 base, with 9 bases between. CDR3: CASSQEQHKNTEAFF. The CDR3 nucleotides are TGTGCCAGCAGCCAAGAACAACACAAGAACACTGAAGCTTTCTTT.

The rearrangement uses TRBV9 and TRBJ2-1; 9 bases are shared with TRBD1. In germline, CDR1 is SGDLS, CDR2 YYNGEE. The length of the CDR3 is 16 residues. V lost 0 bases and J lost 9; bases outside the gene matches: 10. For the CDR3, the DNA is TGTGCCAGCAGCGTAGGAGGGGGGACAGGGATGGTTGAGCAGTTCTTC. Its protein product is CASSVGGGTGMVEQFF.

The chain couples TRBV5-6 to TRBJ2-2; no firm D call. This CDR3 has 13 residues. Trimming left V 2 bases short and J 1 base short, with 3 bases between. The germline V gene has CDR1 SGHDT and CDR2 YYEEEE. CDR3 residues: CASSFRNTGELFF. CDR3 nucleotides: TGTGCCAGCAGCTTCAGGAACACCGGGGAGCTGTTTTTT.

This clone was counted between two and nine times. The gene calls are TRBV19 and TRBJ1-2, with TRBD1 matching over 10 bases. The J segment lost 4 bases and the V segment lost 6 bases, leaving 5 bases of the junction unmatched. The CDR3 sequence is 14 residues long. Germline V gives CDR1 LNHDA, CDR2 SQIVND (reference sequence). The CDR3 sequence is CASRGQGNSYGYTF. DNA of the CDR3: TGTGCCAGTAGGGGACAGGGGAATAGCTATGGCTACACCTTC. Variable domain in full (rest from reference TRBV19 and TRBJ1-2): DGGITQSPKYLFRKEGQNVTLSCEQNLNHDAMYWYRQDPGQGLRLIYYSQIVNDFQKGDIAEGYSVSREKKESFPLTVTSAQKNPTAFYLCASRGQGNSYGYTFGSGTRLTVV.

The genes are TRBV14 and TRBJ2-3; TRBD2 matches 10 bases. The CDR3 contains 17 residues. V gave up 3 bases and J gave up 0 bases; unmatched junction bases: 6. CDR1 SGHDN and CDR2 FVKESK come from the germline V gene. The CDR3 nucleotides are TGTGCCAGCAGCCAGGGGACTAGCGTACCTAGCACAGATACGCAGTATTTT. It translates to CASSQGTSVPSTDTQYF.

The rearrangement uses TRBV10-3 and TRBJ2-7; possible D gene TRBD2, 6 bases. Trimming removed 4 bases from V and 0 bases from J, with 16 bases in between. The CDR3 sequence is 16 residues long. CDR1 is ENHRY and CDR2 is SYGVKD in the germline V gene. CDR3 nucleotide sequence: TGTGCCATCAGTGGGGAAAGACTAGAGTACTCCTACGAGCAGTACTTC. It encodes CAISGERLEYSYEQYF.

This chain uses TRBV27 with TRBJ2-7, with 8 bases aligning to TRBD2. Looked up from germline, CDR1 is MNHEY and CDR2 is SMNVEV (reference sequence). CDR3 length equals 15 residues. J was trimmed by 0 bases and V by 5 bases; bases with no gene match: 6. This CDR3 reads CASSRAGGNSYEQYF. DNA for the CDR3: TGTGCCAGCAGTCGTGCGGGAGGTAACTCCTACGAGCAGTACTTC.

In this sample, this clone turned up once. This chain connects TRBV7-2 to TRBJ2-5; TRBD2 matches 8 bases. From germline, CDR1 is SGHTA and CDR2 FQGNSA. CDR3 length: 19 amino acids. The V and J ends lost 5 bases and 0 bases, in that order; junction bases with no gene match: 17. CDR3: CASSGFGAGGLLYQETQYF. In DNA form, the CDR3 reads TGTGCCAGCAGCGGGTTTGGCGCGGGAGGTTTATTATACCAAGAGACCCAGTACTTC.